Listed here is a single T cell receptor beta chain. The clone's antigen remains unknown. A read error may explain this, as a much larger clone is one base away. These data belong to a study of read filtering for tumor transcriptome and immune sequencing (TCRdb year 2020). As for the study more broadly: The cohort was composed of about 16 male and approximately 15 female patients, with a mean age of approximately 70 years and an age range of roughly 45 to 90. Per sample, about 3.5 to 11 million TCR-region mapped reads were obtained with IR-seq, compared with only roughly 80 to 1,300 with RNA-seq. One main goal was a read-filtering strategy for immune repertoire data, in particular deciding whether clonotypes backed by only one read should be removed. After DNase treatment, whole-transcriptome libraries were prepared using the TruSeq RNA Access Library Prep Kit. The study compared TCR repertoires from targeted immune repertoire sequencing and bulk whole-transcriptome sequencing run on the same bone marrow samples. Under revised international staging, roughly eight patients fell into R-ISS I, 15 or so into R-ISS II and roughly 7 into R-ISS III.

The CDR3 runs 13 amino acids, cysteine and phenylalanine included. Only the CDR3 region is kept as DNA, spanning 39 bases read in frame from base 1. CDR1 and CDR2 (LNHDA, SQIVND) derive from the germline V gene (reference sequence). Bone marrow was sampled from every patient at the time of active disease. Ficoll-Hypaque density gradient centrifugation was used to isolate bone marrow mononuclear cells. Myeloma plasma cells were removed and CD138-negative cells were collected by negative selection after labeling with CD138 magnetic microbeads on a MACS separator. Purity of the isolated cells was checked by flow cytometry on an Attune NxT using CD138 antibodies. TRIzol reagent was used to extract total RNA, and a NanoDrop spectrophotometer was used to quantify the extracted RNA. Paired RNA-seq and IR-seq were performed on each patient's CD138-negative bone marrow sample. The Immunoverse kit was used to build TCR libraries from 400 ng RNA, with molecular barcoded adaptors covering alpha/delta and beta/gamma chains. TCR library preparation used the same RNA that went into transcriptome sequencing. Sequencing of TCR libraries was carried out on an Illumina HiSeq 4000 with 2 x 150 cycles. The source study handled its data this way. Using MiXCR, which included quality filtering and error correction, TCR reads were aligned to human V, D, J and C references and then assembled into CDR3 clonotypes. The tcR package in R was used to analyze clonotype counts and gene usage diversity. Raw mapping reads were checked after the RNA-seq reads had been mapped by STAR aligner version 2.5.3a onto the human GRCh37 genome. To test the effect of sequencing depth on detected clonotypes, IR-seq fastq files were randomly downsampled using Seqtk 1.3. Using fastp trimming at Q25 and MiXCR clonotype assembly, TCRdb reanalyzed the public sequencing data and kept in-frame beta chains. Each CDR3 protein gets just one entry, which takes the most common genes and DNA from the rows behind it. The V and J calls follow TCRdb's processing rather than the paper's. The sample data list 93,000 or so distinct CDR3 sequences, and about 22% of these were observed just once. The leading ten clones occupy about 10% of the sample.

Summary of the overall study and its limitations: IR-seq captured clonotypes at much higher depth and more reliably than RNA-seq, and smaller IR-seq throughput sufficed to identify most shared clonotypes. Single-read clonotypes made up about 82% of clonotypes but only approximately 4% of total reads in IR-seq, compared with roughly three quarters of clonotypes and 40% to 55% of reads in RNA-seq. Removing single-read clonotypes increased the correlation between IR-seq and RNA-seq shared clonotype proportions. The sorted CD138-negative fraction was not purified T cells but a mixed bone marrow immune population.

The chain joins TRBV19 to TRBJ2-7; the D gene assignment is ambiguous. The receptor was derived from a donor aged 40 or over with multiple myeloma. Sequencing was carried out using a population of CD138-negative cells sorted from bone marrow. The sample's cell subset or site label, in plain terms: bone marrow mononuclear cells depleted of CD138+ plasma/myeloma cells by negative magnetic selection. The bases are TGTGCCAGTTCCCCTGGTAGCACCTACGGGCAGTACTTC. It translates as CASSPGSTYGQYF.